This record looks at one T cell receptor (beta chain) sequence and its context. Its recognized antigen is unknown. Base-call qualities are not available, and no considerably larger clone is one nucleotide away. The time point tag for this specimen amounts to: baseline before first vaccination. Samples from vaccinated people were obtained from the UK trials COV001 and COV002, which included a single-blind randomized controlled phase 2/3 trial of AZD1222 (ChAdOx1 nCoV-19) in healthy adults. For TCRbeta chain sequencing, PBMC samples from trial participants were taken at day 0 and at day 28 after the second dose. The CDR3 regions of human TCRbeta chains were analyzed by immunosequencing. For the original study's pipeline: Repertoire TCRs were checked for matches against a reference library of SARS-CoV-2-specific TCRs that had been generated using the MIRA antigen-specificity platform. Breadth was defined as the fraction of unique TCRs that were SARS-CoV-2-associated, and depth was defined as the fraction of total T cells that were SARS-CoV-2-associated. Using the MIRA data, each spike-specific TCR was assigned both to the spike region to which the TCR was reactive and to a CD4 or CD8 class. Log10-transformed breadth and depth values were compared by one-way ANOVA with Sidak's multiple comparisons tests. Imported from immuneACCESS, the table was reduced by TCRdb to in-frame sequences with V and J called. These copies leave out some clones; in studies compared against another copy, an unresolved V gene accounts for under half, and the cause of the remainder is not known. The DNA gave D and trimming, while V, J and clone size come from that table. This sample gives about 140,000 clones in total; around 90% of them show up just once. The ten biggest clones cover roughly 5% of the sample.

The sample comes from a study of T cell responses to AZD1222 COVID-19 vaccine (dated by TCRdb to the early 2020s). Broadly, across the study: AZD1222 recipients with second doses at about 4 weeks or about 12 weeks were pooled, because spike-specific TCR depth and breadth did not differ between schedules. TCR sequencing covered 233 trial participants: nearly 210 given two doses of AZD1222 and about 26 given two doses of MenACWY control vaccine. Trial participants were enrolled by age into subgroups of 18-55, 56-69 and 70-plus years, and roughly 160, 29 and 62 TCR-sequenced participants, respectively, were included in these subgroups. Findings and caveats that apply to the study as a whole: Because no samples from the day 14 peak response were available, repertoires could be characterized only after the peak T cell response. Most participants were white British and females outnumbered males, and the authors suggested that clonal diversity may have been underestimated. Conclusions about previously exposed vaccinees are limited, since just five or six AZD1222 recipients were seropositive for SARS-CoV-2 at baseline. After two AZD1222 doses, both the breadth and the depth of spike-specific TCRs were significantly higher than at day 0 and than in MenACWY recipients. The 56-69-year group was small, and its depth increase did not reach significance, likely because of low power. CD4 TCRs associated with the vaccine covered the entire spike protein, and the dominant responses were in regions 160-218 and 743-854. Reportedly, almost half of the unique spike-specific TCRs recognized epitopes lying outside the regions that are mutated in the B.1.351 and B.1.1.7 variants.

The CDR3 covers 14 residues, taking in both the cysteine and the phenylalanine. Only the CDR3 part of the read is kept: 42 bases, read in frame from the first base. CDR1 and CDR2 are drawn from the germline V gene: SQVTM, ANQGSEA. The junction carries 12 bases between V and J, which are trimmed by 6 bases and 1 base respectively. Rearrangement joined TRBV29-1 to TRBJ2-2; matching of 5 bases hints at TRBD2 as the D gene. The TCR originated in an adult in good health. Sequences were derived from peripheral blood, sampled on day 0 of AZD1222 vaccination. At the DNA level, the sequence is TGCAGCGTGGGAGCGAACTTGAACACCGGGGAGCTGTTTTTT. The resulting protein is CSVGANLNTGELFF.